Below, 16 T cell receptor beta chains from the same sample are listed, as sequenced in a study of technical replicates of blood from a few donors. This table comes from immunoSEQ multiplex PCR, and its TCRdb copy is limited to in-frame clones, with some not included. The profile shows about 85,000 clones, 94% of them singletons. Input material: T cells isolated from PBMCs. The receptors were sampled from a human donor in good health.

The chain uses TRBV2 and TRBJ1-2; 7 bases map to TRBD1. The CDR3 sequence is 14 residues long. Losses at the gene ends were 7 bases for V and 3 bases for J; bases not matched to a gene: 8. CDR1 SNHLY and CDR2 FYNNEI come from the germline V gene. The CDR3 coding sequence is TGTGCCAGCATGCAGTGGGACAGCCACTATGGCTACACCTTC. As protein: CASMQWDSHYGYTF. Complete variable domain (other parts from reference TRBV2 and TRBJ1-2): EPEVTQTPSHQVTQMGQEVILRCVPISNHLYFYWYRQILGQKVEFLVSFYNNEISEKSEIFDDQFSVERPDGSNFTLKIRSTKLEDSAMYFCASMQWDSHYGYTFGSGTRLTVV.

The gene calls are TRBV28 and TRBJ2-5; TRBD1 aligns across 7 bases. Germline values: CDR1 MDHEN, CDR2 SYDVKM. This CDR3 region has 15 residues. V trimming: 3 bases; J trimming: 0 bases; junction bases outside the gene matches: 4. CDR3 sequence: CASSFGTDYQETQYF. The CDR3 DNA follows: TGTGCCAGCAGTTTTGGGACAGACTACCAAGAGACCCAGTACTTC.

The CDR3 is CASRDRQNEAFF. The DNA for the CDR3 is TGTGCCAGCAGGGACCGACAGAACGAAGCTTTCTTT. The chain recombines TRBV6-6 with TRBJ1-1; D is possibly TRBD1 (5 bases). CDR1 is MNHNY and CDR2 is SVGAGI in the germline V gene (reference sequence). V lost 6 bases to trimming and J lost 8 bases, with 13 bases between them. The CDR3 is 12 residues long.

This chain's CDR3 is CASLGQSYEQYF. CDR3 DNA: TGTGCCAGCCTGGGACAGAGCTACGAGCAGTACTTC. This chain uses TRBV28 with TRBJ2-7; TRBD1 agrees at 7 bases. The CDR3 covers 12 residues. Looked up from germline, CDR1 is MDHEN and CDR2 is SYDVKM. Losses at the gene ends were 8 bases for V and 3 bases for J; bases not matched to a gene: 4.

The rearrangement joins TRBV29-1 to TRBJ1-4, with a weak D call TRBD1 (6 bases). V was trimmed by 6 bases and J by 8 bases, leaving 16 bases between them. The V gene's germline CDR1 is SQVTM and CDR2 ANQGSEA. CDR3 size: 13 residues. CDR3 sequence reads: CSVRNRAQEKLFF. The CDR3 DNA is TGCAGCGTCAGAAACAGGGCGCAGGAAAAACTGTTTTTT.

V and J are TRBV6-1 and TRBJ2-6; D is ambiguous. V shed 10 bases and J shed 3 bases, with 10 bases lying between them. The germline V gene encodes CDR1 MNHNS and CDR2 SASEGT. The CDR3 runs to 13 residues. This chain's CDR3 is CATALHGANVLTF. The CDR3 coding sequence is TGTGCCACCGCACTTCATGGGGCCAACGTCCTGACTTTC.

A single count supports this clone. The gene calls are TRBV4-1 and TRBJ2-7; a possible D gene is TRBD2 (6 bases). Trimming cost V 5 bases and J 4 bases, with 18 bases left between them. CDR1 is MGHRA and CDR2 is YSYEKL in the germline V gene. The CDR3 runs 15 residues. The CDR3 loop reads CASSAPAGNLYEQYF. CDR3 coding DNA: TGCGCCAGCAGCGCTCCGGCGGGGAACCTTTACGAGCAGTACTTC.

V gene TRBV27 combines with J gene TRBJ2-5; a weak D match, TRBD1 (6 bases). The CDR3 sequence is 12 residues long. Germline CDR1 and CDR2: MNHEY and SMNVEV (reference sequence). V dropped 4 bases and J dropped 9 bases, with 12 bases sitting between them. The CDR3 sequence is CASSSLTGAQYF. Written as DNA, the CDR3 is TGTGCCAGCAGTTCCTTGACAGGAGCCCAGTACTTC.

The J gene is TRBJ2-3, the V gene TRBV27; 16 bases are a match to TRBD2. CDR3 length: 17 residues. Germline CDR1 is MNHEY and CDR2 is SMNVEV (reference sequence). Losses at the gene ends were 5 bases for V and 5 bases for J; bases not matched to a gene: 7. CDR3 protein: CASSPKGLAGGVDTQYF. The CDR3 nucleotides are TGTGCCAGCAGTCCCAAGGGACTAGCGGGAGGGGTAGATACGCAGTATTTT.

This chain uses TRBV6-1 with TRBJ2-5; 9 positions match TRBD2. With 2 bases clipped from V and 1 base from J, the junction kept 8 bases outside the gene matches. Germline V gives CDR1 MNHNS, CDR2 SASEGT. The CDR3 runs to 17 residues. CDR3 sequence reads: CASSELAGLGGQETQYF. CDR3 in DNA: TGTGCCAGCAGTGAACTAGCGGGACTTGGGGGCCAAGAGACCCAGTACTTC.

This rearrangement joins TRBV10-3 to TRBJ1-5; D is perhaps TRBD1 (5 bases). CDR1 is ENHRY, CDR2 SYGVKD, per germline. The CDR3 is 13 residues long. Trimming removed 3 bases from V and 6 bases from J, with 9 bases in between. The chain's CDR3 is CAISDRGGQPQHF. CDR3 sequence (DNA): TGTGCCATCAGTGATAGGGGTGGTCAGCCCCAGCATTTT.

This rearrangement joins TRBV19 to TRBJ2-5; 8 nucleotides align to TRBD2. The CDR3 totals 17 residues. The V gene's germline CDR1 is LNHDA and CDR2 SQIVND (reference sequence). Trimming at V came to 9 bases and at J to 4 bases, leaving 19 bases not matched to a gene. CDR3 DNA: TGTGCCAGCCGGGGGGGAGCTAGGAGGGGGGTAGGAGAGACCCAGTACTTC. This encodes CASRGGARRGVGETQYF.

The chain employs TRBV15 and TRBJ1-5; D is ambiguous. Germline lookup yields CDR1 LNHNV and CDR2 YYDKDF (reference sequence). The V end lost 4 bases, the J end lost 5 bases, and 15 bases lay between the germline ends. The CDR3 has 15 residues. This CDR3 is CATSTETTYHQPQHF. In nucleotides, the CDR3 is TGTGCCACCAGCACTGAAACCACTTACCATCAGCCCCAGCATTTT.

The CDR3 loop reads CASSSPGASNEKLFF. The CDR3 region has the DNA TGTGCCAGCAGTTCCCCAGGGGCTTCTAATGAAAAACTGTTTTTT. The rearrangement joins TRBV28 to TRBJ1-4; the D gene is possibly TRBD1 (6 bases). V dropped 4 bases and J dropped 3 bases, with 12 bases sitting between them. CDR1 and CDR2 (germline): MDHEN, SYDVKM. The CDR3 length is 15 residues.

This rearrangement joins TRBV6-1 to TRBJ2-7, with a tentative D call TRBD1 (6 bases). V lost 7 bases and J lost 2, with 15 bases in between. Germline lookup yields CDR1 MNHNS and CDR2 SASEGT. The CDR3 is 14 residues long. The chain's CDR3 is CASTLRDTAYEQYF. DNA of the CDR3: TGTGCCAGCACCTTAAGGGACACCGCCTACGAGCAGTACTTC.

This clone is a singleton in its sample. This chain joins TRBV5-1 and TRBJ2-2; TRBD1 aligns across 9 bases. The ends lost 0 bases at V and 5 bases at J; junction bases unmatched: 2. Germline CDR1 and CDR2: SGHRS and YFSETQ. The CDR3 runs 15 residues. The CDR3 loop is CASSLAQGATGELFF. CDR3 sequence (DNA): TGCGCCAGCAGCTTGGCACAGGGGGCGACCGGGGAGCTGTTTTTT.